These 19 T cell receptor beta chains came from one sample sequenced in a study of shared clonotypes between healthy human individuals. Method: immunoSEQ multiplex PCR; TCRdb's copy keeps in-frame clones and lacks some. The sample shows about 2.4 million clones, approximately 90% of them seen only once. The sequenced sample was naive CD4+ T cells sorted from blood. Subset here: CD45RA+ positively selected. The receptors derive from a young man in good health.

This chain joins TRBV9 and TRBJ2-5; 8 nucleotides align to TRBD2. The CDR3 has 17 amino acids. Germline assignment: CDR1 SGDLS and CDR2 YYNGEE. The ends lost 0 bases at V and 4 bases at J; junction bases unmatched: 11. CDR3 loop: CASSVEGGLAFRETQYF. CDR3 in DNA: TGTGCCAGCAGCGTAGAGGGTGGACTAGCCTTCCGAGAGACCCAGTACTTC.

The chain recombines TRBV5-1 with TRBJ1-1, with TRBD1 matching 8 bases. Germline V gene lookup returns CDR1 SGHRS and CDR2 YFSETQ. J was trimmed by 5 bases and V by 3 bases; bases with no gene match: 9. The CDR3 has 15 amino acids. The CDR3 here is CASSSTRTGRTEAFF. As DNA, the CDR3 is TGCGCCAGCAGCTCCACACGGACAGGGCGGACTGAAGCTTTCTTT.

The J gene is TRBJ1-4, the V gene TRBV11-1; 10 bases fit TRBD1. J gave up 8 bases and V 5 bases, and 8 bases lay outside the gene matches. This CDR3 region has 15 residues. Germline lookup yields CDR1 SGHAT and CDR2 FQDESV (reference sequence). CDR3 sequence: CASSRQGAGDEKLFF. CDR3 coding DNA: TGTGCCAGCAGCCGACAGGGGGCGGGGGACGAAAAACTGTTTTTT.

This chain joins TRBV6-5 and TRBJ1-2; D is possibly TRBD1 (5 bases). CDR1 is MNHEY and CDR2 is SVGAGI in the germline V gene. V lost 7 bases and J 3 bases, leaving 12 bases between the germline ends. The length of the CDR3 is 13 residues. CDR3 bases: TGTGCCAGCACCCGAGGGGTAGACTATGGCTACACCTTC. Translation: CASTRGVDYGYTF.

J is TRBJ2-4 and V is TRBV28; the D gene is possibly TRBD2 (5 bases). The CDR3 totals 16 residues. Germline loops: CDR1 MDHEN, CDR2 SYDVKM. The V and J ends lost 3 bases and 0 bases respectively, with 12 bases between them. In nucleotides, the CDR3 is TGTGCCAGCAGTTTCGCGGGCCCCATAGCCAAAAACATTCAGTACTTC. It is translated as CASSFAGPIAKNIQYF.

About this clone itself: Other DNA sequences of this sample code for an identical CDR3. This sequence joins TRBV10-3 and TRBJ2-1, with 8 bases lining up with TRBD1. The trim removed 6 bases at V and 0 bases at J, leaving 4 bases unmatched. There are 15 residues in the CDR3. CDR1 and CDR2 from the germline V gene are ENHRY and SYGVKD. The CDR3 sequence is CAISGQGSSYNEQFF. CDR3 DNA sequence: TGTGCCATCAGCGGACAGGGTTCCTCCTACAATGAGCAGTTCTTC.

This rearrangement joins TRBV11-2 to TRBJ1-4, with unresolved D. CDR1 and CDR2 from the germline V gene are SGHAT and FQNNGV. Trimming pared 5 bases from V and 6 bases from J, leaving 10 bases between. The CDR3 has 13 residues. The CDR3 is CASSLRADEKLFF. The CDR3 coding sequence is TGTGCCAGCAGCCTGCGGGCTGATGAAAAACTGTTTTTT. Full variable domain (remainder filled in from reference TRBV11-2 and TRBJ1-4): EAGVAQSPRYKIIEKRQSVAFWCNPISGHATLYWYQQILGQGPKLLIQFQNNGVVDDSQLPKDRFSAERLKGVDSTLKIQPAKLEDSAVYLCASSLRADEKLFFGSGTQLSVL.

J is TRBJ2-4 and V is TRBV5-8, with D perhaps TRBD1 (6 bases). Trimming removed 1 base at V and 0 bases at J, with 14 bases between. Looked up from germline, CDR1 is SGHTS and CDR2 is YDEGEE. CDR3 size: 17 residues. The chain's CDR3 is CASSLPLRGKAKNIQYF. CDR3 DNA sequence: TGTGCCAGCAGCTTGCCTCTCAGGGGAAAAGCCAAAAACATTCAGTACTTC.

The CDR3 coding sequence is TGTGCCAGCTCACCACCACGGGTGACAGGAGTCACTGAAGCTTTCTTT. Encoded protein: CASSPPRVTGVTEAFF. The gene calls are TRBV18 and TRBJ1-1, with a possible D match to TRBD1 (6 bases). The CDR3 is made up of 16 amino acids. Trimming removed 0 bases at V and 4 bases at J, with 15 bases between. Looked up from germline, CDR1 is KGHSH and CDR2 is LQKENI.

This clone was seen a single time. This rearrangement joins TRBV5-4 to TRBJ1-1; possibly TRBD1 for D (6 bases). CDR3 size: 16 residues. The germline V gene encodes CDR1 SGHNT and CDR2 YYREEE (reference sequence). Trimming shortened V by 3 bases and J by 0 bases, and 15 bases separated the two germline ends. The CDR3 nucleotides are TGTGCCAGCAGCTGGGACCAGGGGTTAATGAACACTGAAGCTTTCTTT. As protein: CASSWDQGLMNTEAFF.

The J gene is TRBJ2-7, the V gene TRBV5-5; 11 bases are a match to TRBD1. The CDR3 covers 15 residues. Germline CDR1 and CDR2: SGHKS and YYEKEE (reference sequence). The J segment lost 4 bases and the V segment lost 4 bases, leaving 7 bases of the junction unmatched. CDR3 bases: TGTGCCAGCAGCATCCTGGACAGGGGGCTTTACGAGCAGTACTTC. Residues: CASSILDRGLYEQYF.

Comments on this clone: The same CDR3 arises from other DNA sequences in this sample as well. The J gene is TRBJ2-5, the V gene TRBV9; D could derive from TRBD1 or TRBD2 (6 bases each). V lost 1 base and J lost 5, with 12 bases in between. The CDR3 is made up of 14 amino acids. The V gene's germline CDR1 is SGDLS and CDR2 YYNGEE. CDR3 region: CASSVRGAGETQYF. The CDR3 nucleotides are TGTGCCAGCAGCGTAAGGGGGGCCGGCGAGACCCAGTACTTC.

To note about this clone: The same CDR3 is also encoded by other DNA sequences in this sample. This chain joins TRBV9 and TRBJ2-5; D unclear. Per germline, CDR1 SGDLS and CDR2 YYNGEE. The CDR3 has 14 amino acids. V lost 3 bases to trimming and J lost 1 base, with 10 bases between them. The CDR3 DNA follows: TGTGCCAGCAGCGGTCGGTCACCCCAAGAGACCCAGTACTTC. The encoded protein is CASSGRSPQETQYF.

This rearrangement joins TRBV10-2 to TRBJ1-1; 8 bases map to TRBD1. With V trimmed by 8 bases and J by 10 bases, 6 bases remained unmatched. The CDR3 is 11 residues long. Germline assignment: CDR1 WSHSY and CDR2 SAAADI. In nucleotides, the CDR3 is TGCGCCAGCGCACAGGGGGAGAGAGCTTTCTTT. This encodes CASAQGERAFF.

As DNA, the CDR3 is TGTGCCAGCAGTGTGGGGGGCAATGAGCAGTTCTTC. Protein sequence: CASSVGGNEQFF. The chain couples TRBV25-1 to TRBJ2-1, with a weak D call TRBD2 (6 bases). The germline V gene encodes CDR1 MGHDK and CDR2 SYGVNS. CDR3 size: 12 residues. The ends were cut back, 4 bases at V and 6 bases at J, with 7 bases in the middle.

The rearrangement uses TRBV5-1 and TRBJ1-1; the match to TRBD1 covers 8 bases. V shed 2 bases and J 3 bases; nucleotides not matched to a gene: 6. Germline values: CDR1 SGHRS, CDR2 YFSETQ. This CDR3 spans 15 amino acids. This CDR3 reads CASSFTGGGDTEAFF. CDR3 DNA: TGCGCCAGCAGCTTTACAGGGGGTGGTGACACTGAAGCTTTCTTT.

CDR3 bases: TGTGCCAGCAGTTTCCTTGGGGGGCGGCCCCAGCATTTT. Translation gives CASSFLGGRPQHF. The chain combines TRBV6-5 with TRBJ1-5; possible D gene TRBD1, 6 bases. In germline, CDR1 is MNHEY, CDR2 SVGAGI. CDR3 length: 13 residues. Trimming left V 4 bases short and J 9 bases short, with 13 bases between.

V and J are TRBV7-3 and TRBJ2-7, with D possibly matching TRBD1 (6 bases). The V gene lost 5 bases and the J gene lost 3 bases, with 11 bases spanning the gap. Per the germline V gene, CDR1 is SGHTA and CDR2 is FQGTGA. The CDR3 is made up of 13 amino acids. The CDR3 sequence: CASSIVQGYEQYF. The CDR3 DNA is TGTGCCAGCAGCATCGTACAGGGCTACGAGCAGTACTTC.

The rearrangement links TRBV5-4 to TRBJ1-6, with D unresolved. This CDR3 is 14 amino acids long. CDR1 is SGHNT, CDR2 YYREEE, per germline (reference sequence). Deletions cut 5 bases from V and 9 bases from J, with 15 bases between. CDR3 region: CASRATGVGSPLHF. Here the CDR3 DNA reads TGTGCCAGCAGGGCGACCGGGGTGGGTTCACCCCTCCACTTT. Full variable domain (remainder filled in from reference TRBV5-4 and TRBJ1-6): ETGVTQSPTHLIKTRGQQVTLRCSSQSGHNTVSWYQQALGQGPQFIFQYYREEENGRGNFPPRFSGLQFPNYSSELNVNALELDDSALYLCASRATGVGSPLHFGNGTRLTVT.